Detailed here is one T cell receptor beta chain. This specimen comes from a study of blood T cell repertoires in COVID-19. Produced via immunoSEQ multiplex PCR; TCRdb's table is partial and in-frame only. The sample has roughly 160,000 clones; around 86% are singletons. The source is a man in his 60s with acute or convalescent COVID-19. Sequencing input: peripheral blood.

CDR3 DNA sequence: TGTGCCAGCAGTGAAGTAGGCGGGTATTTCGATGAGCAGTACTTC. The encoded protein is CASSEVGGYFDEQYF. The rearrangement uses TRBV2 and TRBJ2-7; D is perhaps TRBD2 (5 bases). Germline assignment: CDR1 SNHLY and CDR2 FYNNEI. The V gene lost 1 base and the J gene lost 7 bases, with 17 bases spanning the gap. The CDR3 runs 15 residues.